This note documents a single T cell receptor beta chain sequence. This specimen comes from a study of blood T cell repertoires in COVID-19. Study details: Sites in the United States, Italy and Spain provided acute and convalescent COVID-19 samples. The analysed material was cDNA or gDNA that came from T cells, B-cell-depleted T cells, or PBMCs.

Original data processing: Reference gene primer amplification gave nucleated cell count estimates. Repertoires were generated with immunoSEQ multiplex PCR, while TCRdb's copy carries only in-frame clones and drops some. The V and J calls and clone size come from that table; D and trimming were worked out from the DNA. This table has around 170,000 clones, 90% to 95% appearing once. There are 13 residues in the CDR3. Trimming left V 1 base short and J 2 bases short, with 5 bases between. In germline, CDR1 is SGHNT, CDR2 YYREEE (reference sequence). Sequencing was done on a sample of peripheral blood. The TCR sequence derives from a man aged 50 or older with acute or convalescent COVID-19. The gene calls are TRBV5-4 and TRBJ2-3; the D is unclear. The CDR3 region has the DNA TGTGCCAGCAGCTTGACTTCCACAGATACGCAGTATTTT. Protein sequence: CASSLTSTDTQYF.